This TCR beta chain was recorded in a study of cytomegalovirus exposure and HLA in healthy donors. This CDR3 contains 16 residues. V lost 8 bases and J lost 1; bases outside the gene matches: 11. The germline CDR1 and CDR2 sequences are SNHLY and FYNNEI. This clone came up once. Its antigen remains unknown. It was with 60 Vbeta and 13 Jbeta primers that the PCR ran. Sequencing used immunoSEQ multiplex PCR; TCRdb keeps in-frame clones, though not all of them. The sample includes some 38,000 clones, about 53% of them seen just once. Notes on the study in general: Follow-up analysis seemed to connect common viral pathogens with several of the most significant clusters identified. There was a cluster of highly shared sequence variants that was likely a sequencing artifact.

V usage is TRBV2 and J usage is TRBJ2-5, with 9 bases that match TRBD2. Sequencing was done on a sample of PBMCs. This receptor was identified in a woman between 40 and 50 years old in good health and CMV-seropositive. The CDR3 DNA sequence: TGTGCCAGCTCAATCGGGGAGCGGGGGGCCCAAGAGACCCAGTACTTC. Its protein product is CASSIGERGAQETQYF.